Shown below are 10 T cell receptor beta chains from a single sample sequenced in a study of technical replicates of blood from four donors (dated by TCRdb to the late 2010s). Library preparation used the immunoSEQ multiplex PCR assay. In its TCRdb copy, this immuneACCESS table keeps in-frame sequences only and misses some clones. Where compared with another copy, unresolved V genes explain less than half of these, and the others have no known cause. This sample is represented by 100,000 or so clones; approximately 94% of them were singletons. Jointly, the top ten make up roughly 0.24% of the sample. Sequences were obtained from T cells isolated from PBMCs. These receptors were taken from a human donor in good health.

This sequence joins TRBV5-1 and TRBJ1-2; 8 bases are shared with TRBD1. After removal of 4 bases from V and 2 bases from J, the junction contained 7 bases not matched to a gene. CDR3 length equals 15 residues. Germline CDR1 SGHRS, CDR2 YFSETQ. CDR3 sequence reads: CASSRTGGANYGYTF. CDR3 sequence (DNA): TGCGCCAGCAGCCGTACAGGGGGTGCAAACTATGGCTACACCTTC.

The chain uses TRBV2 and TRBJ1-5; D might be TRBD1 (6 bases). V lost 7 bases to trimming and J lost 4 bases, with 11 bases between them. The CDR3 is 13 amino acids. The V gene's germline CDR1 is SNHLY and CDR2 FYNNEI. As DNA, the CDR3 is TGTGCCAGCACCGGGGGGGCTAATCAGCCCCAGCATTTT. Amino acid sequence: CASTGGANQPQHF.

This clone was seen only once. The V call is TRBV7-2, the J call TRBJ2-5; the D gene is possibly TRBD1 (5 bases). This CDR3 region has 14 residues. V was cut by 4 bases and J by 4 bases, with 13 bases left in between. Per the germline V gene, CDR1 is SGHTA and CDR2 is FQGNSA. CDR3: CASSSIQGIETQYF. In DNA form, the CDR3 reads TGTGCCAGCAGCTCGATTCAGGGAATAGAGACCCAGTACTTC.

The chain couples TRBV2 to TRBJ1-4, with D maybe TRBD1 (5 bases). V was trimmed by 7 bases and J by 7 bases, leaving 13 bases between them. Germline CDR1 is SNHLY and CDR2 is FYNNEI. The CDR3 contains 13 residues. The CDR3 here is CASNRQWGEKLFF. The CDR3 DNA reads TGTGCCAGCAACAGGCAATGGGGTGAAAAACTGTTTTTT.

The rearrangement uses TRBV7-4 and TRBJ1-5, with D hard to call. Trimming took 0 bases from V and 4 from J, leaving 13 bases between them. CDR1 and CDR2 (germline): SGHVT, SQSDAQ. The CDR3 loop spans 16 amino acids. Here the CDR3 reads CASSLAEVRVNQPQHF. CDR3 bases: TGTGCCAGCAGCTTAGCGGAGGTGAGGGTAAATCAGCCCCAGCATTTT.

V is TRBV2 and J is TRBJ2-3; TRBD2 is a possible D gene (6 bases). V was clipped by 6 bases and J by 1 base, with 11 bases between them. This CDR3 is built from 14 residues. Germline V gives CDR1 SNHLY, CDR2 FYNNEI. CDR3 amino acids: CASSRDLGTDTQYF. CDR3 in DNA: TGTGCCAGCAGCAGGGACTTAGGCACAGATACGCAGTATTTT.

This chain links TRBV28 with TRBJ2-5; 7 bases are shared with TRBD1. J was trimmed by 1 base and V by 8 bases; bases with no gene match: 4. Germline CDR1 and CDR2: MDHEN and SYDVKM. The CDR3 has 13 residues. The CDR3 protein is CASQDRTQETQYF. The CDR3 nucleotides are TGTGCCAGCCAGGACAGGACCCAAGAGACCCAGTACTTC.

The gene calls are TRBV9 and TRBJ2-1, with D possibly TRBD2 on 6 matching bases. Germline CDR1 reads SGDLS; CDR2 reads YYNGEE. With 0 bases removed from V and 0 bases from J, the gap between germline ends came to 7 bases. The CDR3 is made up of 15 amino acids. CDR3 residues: CASSVGGISYNEQFF. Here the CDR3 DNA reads TGTGCCAGCAGCGTAGGCGGGATCTCCTACAATGAGCAGTTCTTC.

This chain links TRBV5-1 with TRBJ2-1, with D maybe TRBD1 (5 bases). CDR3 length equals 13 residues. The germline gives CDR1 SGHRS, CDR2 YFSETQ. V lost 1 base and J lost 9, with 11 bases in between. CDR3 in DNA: TGCGCCAGCAGCTTGTCACAGGTCCCTGAGCAGTTCTTC. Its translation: CASSLSQVPEQFF.

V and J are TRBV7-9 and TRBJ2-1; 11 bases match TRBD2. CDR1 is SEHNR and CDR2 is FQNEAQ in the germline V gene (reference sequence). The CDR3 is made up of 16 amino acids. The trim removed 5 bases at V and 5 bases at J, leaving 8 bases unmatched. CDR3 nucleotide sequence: TGTGCCAGCAGCATGCCGACTAGCGGGAAGAACAATGAGCAGTTCTTC. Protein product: CASSMPTSGKNNEQFF.